One and the same sample provided the 15 T cell receptor beta chains below, sequenced in a study of OX40 agonist ivuxolimab in advanced cancers. Clones were sequenced by immunoSEQ multiplex PCR, and TCRdb holds only the in-frame ones, with some missing. The sample shows about 100,000 clones, about 88% of them seen only once. This specimen was CD4+ or CD8+ T cells sorted from blood, taken in a trial of the OX40 agonist ivuxolimab. These receptors were taken from an adult with an advanced solid tumor such as melanoma, head and neck, liver or kidney cancer.

The rearrangement joins TRBV28 to TRBJ1-2; D is unclear. Trimming cost V 5 bases and J 5 bases, with 12 bases left between them. This CDR3 is 13 amino acids long. From germline, CDR1 is MDHEN and CDR2 SYDVKM. CDR3 in amino acids: CASSRAGKYGYTF. As DNA, the CDR3 is TGTGCCAGCAGTAGAGCCGGGAAGTATGGCTACACCTTC.

The chain uses TRBV28 and TRBJ1-4; no reliable D call. Deletions cut 3 bases from V and 8 bases from J, with 10 bases between. Per germline, CDR1 MDHEN and CDR2 SYDVKM. This CDR3 is built from 13 residues. The CDR3 coding sequence is TGTGCCAGCAGTTTTTTTTTCCGGGAAAAACTGTTTTTT. It encodes CASSFFFREKLFF. Combining the CDR3 with reference TRBV28 and TRBJ1-4 gives the whole variable domain DVKVTQSSRYLVKRTGEKVFLECVQDMDHENMFWYRQDPGLGLRLIYFSYDVKMKEKGDIPEGYSVSREKKERFSLILESASTNQTSMYLCASSFFFREKLFFGSGTQLSVL.

This clone was detected only a few times. CDR3 nucleotides: TGTGCCAGCAGTTACTCCAGGGGCAAGGATACGCAGTATTTT. Translated: CASSYSRGKDTQYF. The chain combines TRBV6-5 with TRBJ2-3, with D tentatively TRBD1 (6 bases). Trimming shortened V by 0 bases and J by 6 bases, and 10 bases separated the two germline ends. The CDR3 has 14 amino acids. Germline values: CDR1 MNHEY, CDR2 SVGAGI.

The CDR3 nucleotides are TGTGCCAGCAAACTAGCGGGAGTGGCAGATACGCAGTATTTT. It translates to CASKLAGVADTQYF. This chain connects TRBV6-1 to TRBJ2-3; TRBD2 agrees at 11 bases. V dropped 7 bases and J dropped 4; count of bases not matched to a gene: 4. The V gene's germline CDR1 is MNHNS and CDR2 SASEGT. The CDR3 covers 14 residues.

This clone was observed a single time. This chain links TRBV19 with TRBJ2-1; tentatively, D is TRBD2 (6 bases). CDR3 length equals 15 residues. From germline, CDR1 is LNHDA and CDR2 SQIVND (reference sequence). V was clipped by 0 bases and J by 4 bases, with 10 bases between them. The CDR3, as DNA: TGTGCCAGTAGTATAGAGGCTAGCGCTTACAATGAGCAGTTCTTC. Protein: CASSIEASAYNEQFF.

The V call is TRBV5-1, the J call TRBJ1-1, with D tentatively TRBD1 (5 bases). The V and J ends lost 0 bases and 0 bases respectively, with 15 bases between them. CDR1 and CDR2 (germline): SGHRS, YFSETQ. The CDR3 has 17 amino acids. The CDR3 DNA sequence: TGCGCCAGCAGCTTGGCCGGAGGGGTTGGCATGAACACTGAAGCTTTCTTT. Translating it yields CASSLAGGVGMNTEAFF.

This rearrangement joins TRBV27 to TRBJ1-5; weak D call: TRBD1 (6 bases). Looked up from germline, CDR1 is MNHEY and CDR2 is SMNVEV (reference sequence). Trimming cost V 6 bases and J 0 bases, with 12 bases left between them. CDR3 length: 15 residues. The CDR3 protein is CASSPRGNSNQPQHF. DNA for the CDR3: TGTGCCAGCAGCCCCAGGGGAAATAGCAATCAGCCCCAGCATTTT.

The V call is TRBV6-1, the J call TRBJ1-2; D remains ambiguous. Trimming took 10 bases from V and 3 from J, leaving 18 bases between them. Germline V lookup: CDR1 MNHNS, CDR2 SASEGT. The CDR3 is 14 residues long. The CDR3 sequence: CATLRQTIYYGYTF. Written as DNA, the CDR3 is TGTGCCACCTTGAGGCAGACAATTTACTATGGCTACACCTTC.

In its sample, this clone was seen once. The gene calls are TRBV5-1 and TRBJ2-7; D is undetermined. Germline CDR1 is SGHRS and CDR2 is YFSETQ. This CDR3 contains 14 residues. Deletions cut 3 bases from V and 1 base from J, with 11 bases between. CDR3 coding DNA: TGCGCCAGCAGCTCAACAGATCCGTCCTACGAGCAGTACTTC. Its protein is CASSSTDPSYEQYF.

The chain links TRBV19 to TRBJ2-3; 7 bases agree with TRBD1. The length of the CDR3 is 17 residues. V lost 5 bases, J lost 3 bases, and 14 bases stayed unmatched. CDR1 LNHDA and CDR2 SQIVND come from the germline V gene (reference sequence). The CDR3 spells CASSPVRGGARTDTQYF. The CDR3 coding sequence is TGTGCCAGTAGTCCGGTTCGAGGGGGCGCGAGGACAGATACGCAGTATTTT.

This sequence joins TRBV27 and TRBJ2-7; 9 bases fit TRBD1. CDR1 is MNHEY and CDR2 is SMNVEV in the germline V gene (reference sequence). The junction had 12 bases not matched to a gene; V was cut back by 6 bases and J by 3 bases. The CDR3 contains 16 residues. The DNA for the CDR3 is TGTGCCAGCAGCCAAGGACAGGGGAAGATTATCTACGAGCAGTACTTC. It codes for CASSQGQGKIIYEQYF.

The CDR3 spells CASTRDSSSYNEQFF. Written as DNA, the CDR3 is TGCGCCAGCACCCGGGACAGTAGTTCCTACAATGAGCAGTTCTTC. The chain couples TRBV5-1 to TRBJ2-1, with 7 bases fitting TRBD1. After removal of 6 bases from V and 1 base from J, the junction contained 7 bases not matched to a gene. This CDR3 region has 15 residues. Germline V lookup: CDR1 SGHRS, CDR2 YFSETQ. The variable domain in full, completed from reference TRBV5-1 and TRBJ2-1, reads KAGVTQTPRYLIKTRGQQVTLSCSPISGHRSVSWYQQTPGQGLQFLFEYFSETQRNKGNFPGRFSGRQFSNSRSEMNVSTLELGDSALYLCASTRDSSSYNEQFFGPGTRLTVL.

This chain links TRBV5-1 with TRBJ1-2, with 7 bases lining up with TRBD1. V lost 0 bases and J lost 6; bases outside the gene matches: 8. The V gene's germline CDR1 is SGHRS and CDR2 YFSETQ. CDR3 length equals 15 residues. The CDR3 nucleotides read TGCGCCAGCAGCTTGGGTGGGGGACAGCCGAATGGCTACACCTTC. It encodes CASSLGGGQPNGYTF.

V gene TRBV30 combines with J gene TRBJ2-3, with D tentatively TRBD2 (5 bases). CDR3 length: 12 residues. Trimming took 4 bases from V and 8 from J, leaving 13 bases between them. Germline values: CDR1 GTSNPN, CDR2 SVGIG (reference sequence). CDR3 bases: TGTGCCTGGATTGCGGGTGGCGCTACGCAGTATTTT. Translating gives CAWIAGGATQYF.

CDR3 bases: TGCGCCAGCAGCTTGTTCGGGACAGGGGGCTCTGGAAACACCATATATTTT. It codes for CASSLFGTGGSGNTIYF. The chain links TRBV5-1 to TRBJ1-3, with 11 bases that match TRBD1. The CDR3 is 17 residues long. The germline gives CDR1 SGHRS, CDR2 YFSETQ. J gave up 0 bases and V 1 base, and 3 bases lay outside the gene matches.